What follows are 5 T cell receptor beta chains derived from one specimen sequenced in a study of blood T cell repertoires in COVID-19. Method: immunoSEQ multiplex PCR; TCRdb's copy keeps in-frame clones and lacks some. The profile covers about 150,000 clones, with roughly nine tenths appearing a single time and around 1.5% taken by the ten largest. The sequenced sample consisted of peripheral blood. Source of these receptors: a human donor in a cohort sampled during active COVID-19.

This chain uses TRBV9 with TRBJ2-5, with 9 bases fitting TRBD2. The V gene's germline CDR1 is SGDLS and CDR2 YYNGEE. This CDR3 contains 18 residues. The trim removed 0 bases at V and 11 bases at J, leaving 20 bases unmatched. The CDR3 loop is CASSVEGGAGGDLPVQYF. In DNA, the CDR3 is TGTGCCAGCAGCGTAGAGGGAGGAGCGGGGGGAGATCTACCCGTTCAGTACTTC.

The chain has TRBV25-1 and TRBJ2-2; 10 positions match TRBD2. Unmatched junction bases numbered 5, after V lost 3 bases and J lost 7 bases. Looked up from germline, CDR1 is MGHDK and CDR2 is SYGVNS. This CDR3 region has 15 residues. DNA for the CDR3: TGTGCCAGCAGTGAGCAGCGGGGGGGAGTCGGGGAGCTGTTTTTT. Its protein is CASSEQRGGVGELFF.

The rearrangement links TRBV7-9 to TRBJ1-4; no reliable D call. This CDR3 has 14 residues. CDR1 SEHNR and CDR2 FQNEAQ come from the germline V gene (reference sequence). Trimming pared 0 bases from V and 6 bases from J, leaving 8 bases between. The CDR3 DNA reads TGTGCCAGCAGCTTAGCCTATCTGGATGAAAAACTGTTTTTT. It yields the protein CASSLAYLDEKLFF. Filled out from reference TRBV7-9 and TRBJ1-4, the complete variable domain reads DTGVSQNPRHKITKRGQNVTFRCDPISEHNRLYWYRQTLGQGPEFLTYFQNEAQLEKSRLLSDRFSAERPKGSFSTLEIQRTEQGDSAMYLCASSLAYLDEKLFFGSGTQLSVL.

This chain uses TRBV20-1 with TRBJ1-6, with TRBD1 as a possible D gene (5 bases). CDR3 size: 14 residues. The V end lost 3 bases, the J end lost 4 bases, and 10 bases lay between the germline ends. The V gene's germline CDR1 is DFQATT and CDR2 SNEGSKA (reference sequence). The DNA of the CDR3 is TGCAGTGCTAGTAGGGGCAGTTATAATTCACCCCTCCACTTT. Amino acids: CSASRGSYNSPLHF.

In nucleotides, the CDR3 is TGCAGTGCTAGTCAAGCGAACACTGAAGCTTTCTTT. Translating it yields CSASQANTEAFF. The rearrangement links TRBV20-1 to TRBJ1-1; no firm D call. Trimming left V 3 bases short and J 1 base short, with 6 bases between. The CDR3 extends over 12 amino acids. Germline CDR1 and CDR2: DFQATT and SNEGSKA (reference sequence).